This T cell receptor (beta chain) was profiled in a study of blood T cell repertoires in COVID-19. Whole-study context: Samples taken during acute and convalescent COVID-19 were collected in the United States, Italy and Spain. From T cells, B-cell-depleted T cells, or PBMCs came the material, which was cDNA or gDNA.

In the study's own analysis: Reference gene primers were amplified, and this amplification served to estimate nucleated cell counts. Assay: immunoSEQ multiplex PCR; the TCRdb copy retains only in-frame clones and omits some. The DNA was the basis for D and trimming; V, J and clone size are from that table. This table has more than 200,000 clones, over 75% appearing once. This CDR3 contains 15 residues. Germline V gene lookup returns CDR1 SGHNT and CDR2 YYREEE (reference sequence). The junction had 7 bases not matched to a gene; V was cut back by 0 bases and J by 4 bases. J is TRBJ2-7 and V is TRBV5-4, with 7 bases identical to TRBD1. Sequenced material: peripheral blood. This TCR derives from a man aged 50 to 60 with COVID-19, enrolled during active disease. In DNA, the CDR3 is TGTGCCAGCAGCTTGGTGCCGACAGGGATATACGAGCAGTACTTC. Translating it yields CASSLVPTGIYEQYF. The whole variable domain, filled in from reference TRBV5-4 and TRBJ2-7, reads ETGVTQSPTHLIKTRGQQVTLRCSSQSGHNTVSWYQQALGQGPQFIFQYYREEENGRGNFPPRFSGLQFPNYSSELNVNALELDDSALYLCASSLVPTGIYEQYFGPGTRLTVT.